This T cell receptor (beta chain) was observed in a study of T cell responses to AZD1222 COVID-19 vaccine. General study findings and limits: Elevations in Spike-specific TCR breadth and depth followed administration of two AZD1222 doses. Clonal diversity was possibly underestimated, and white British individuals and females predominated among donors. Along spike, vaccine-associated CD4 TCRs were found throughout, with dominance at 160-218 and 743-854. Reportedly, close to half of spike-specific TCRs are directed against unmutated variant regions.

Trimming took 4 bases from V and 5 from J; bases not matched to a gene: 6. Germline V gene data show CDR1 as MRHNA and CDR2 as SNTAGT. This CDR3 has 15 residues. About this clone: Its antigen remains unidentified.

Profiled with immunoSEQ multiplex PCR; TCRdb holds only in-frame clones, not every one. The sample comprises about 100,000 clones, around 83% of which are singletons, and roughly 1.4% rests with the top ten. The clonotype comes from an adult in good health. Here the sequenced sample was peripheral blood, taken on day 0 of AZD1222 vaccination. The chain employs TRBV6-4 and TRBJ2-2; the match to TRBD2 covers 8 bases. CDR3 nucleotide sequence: TGTGCCAGCAGTGCGAGCGGGAGCGATACCGGGGAGCTGTTTTTT. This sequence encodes CASSASGSDTGELFF.